This TCR beta chain was sequenced in a study of shared clonotypes between healthy human individuals. The sample holds many counts of this clone. Germline V gene lookup returns CDR1 MNHEY and CDR2 SMNVEV (reference sequence). V was clipped by 5 bases and J by 10 bases; unmatched bases: 11. The CDR3 is 16 amino acids. The assay was immunoSEQ multiplex PCR, and TCRdb's table has in-frame clones only and misses some. The table has 170,000 or so clones, about 66% seen once. The sequence was obtained from a man aged 25 to 40 in good health. Sequencing was performed on memory CD4+ T cells sorted from blood. As for subset: CD45RA-negative fraction. V usage is TRBV27 and J usage is TRBJ2-1, with 13 bases matching TRBD2. The CDR3 spells CASSASGTSGILEQFF. In DNA form, the CDR3 reads TGTGCCAGCAGTGCTTCCGGGACTAGCGGGATATTAGAGCAGTTCTTC.